The entry below gives a single T cell receptor (beta chain) sequence along with its context. The data belong to a study of CD8+ T cells in alopecia areata. Study-level background: The drug, tofacitinib, lasted 6 to 18 months, followed by 6 months off drug.

Sampling of alopecia areata patients yielded lesional scalp punch biopsies as well as peripheral blood. RNA extraction was followed by reverse transcription into cDNA, which acted as the sequencing template. The protocol was immunoSEQ multiplex PCR, while the TCRdb copy is restricted to in-frame clones and leaves out a portion. The sample records under 85,000 clones, roughly half being singletons. Germline values: CDR1 MDHEN, CDR2 SYDVKM. Trimming stripped 1 base from V and 0 bases from J, with 10 bases between. The CDR3 is made up of 15 amino acids. This chain links TRBV28 with TRBJ2-7; no clear D gene. Sequenced material: CD8+ T cells sorted from blood, taken at week 0. This clonotype was sampled from a human donor with alopecia areata. CDR3 DNA: TGTGCCAGCAGTTTATCCACTGGGGACTCCTACGAGCAGTACTTC. It codes for CASSLSTGDSYEQYF.